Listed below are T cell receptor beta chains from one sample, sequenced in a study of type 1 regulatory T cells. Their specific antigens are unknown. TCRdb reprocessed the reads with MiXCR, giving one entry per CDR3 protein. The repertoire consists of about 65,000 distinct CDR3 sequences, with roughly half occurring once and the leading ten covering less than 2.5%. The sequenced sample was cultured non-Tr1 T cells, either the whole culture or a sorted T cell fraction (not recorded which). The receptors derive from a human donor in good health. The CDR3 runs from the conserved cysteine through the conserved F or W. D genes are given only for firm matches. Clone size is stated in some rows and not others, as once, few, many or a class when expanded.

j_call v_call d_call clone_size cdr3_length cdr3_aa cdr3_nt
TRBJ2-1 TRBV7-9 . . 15 CASTPRQVPLGEQFF TGTGCCAGCACCCCCCGGCAGGTACCTCTGGGAGAGCAGTTCTTC
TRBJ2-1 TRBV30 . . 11 CAWSTGSEQFF TGTGCCTGGTCCACCGGCAGTGAGCAGTTCTTC
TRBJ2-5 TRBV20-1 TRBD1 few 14 CSAPRTGGKETQYF TGCAGTGCTCCCCGGACAGGGGGCAAAGAGACCCAGTACTTC
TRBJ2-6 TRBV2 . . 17 CASSVKGSVGGANVLTF TGTGCCAGCAGCGTCAAGGGGTCTGTTGGGGGGGCCAACGTCCTGACTTTC
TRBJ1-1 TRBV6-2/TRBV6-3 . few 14 CASSYQGTNTEAFF TGTGCCAGCAGTTACCAGGGGACGAACACTGAAGCTTTCTTT
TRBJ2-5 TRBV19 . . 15 CASSPREEKVETQYF TGTGCCAGTAGTCCCAGGGAGGAGAAGGTAGAGACCCAGTACTTC
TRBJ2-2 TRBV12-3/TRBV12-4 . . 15 CASRPLGRRTGELFF TGTGCCAGCAGGCCCTTAGGGAGGAGGACCGGGGAGCTGTTTTTT
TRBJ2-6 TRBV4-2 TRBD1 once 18 CASSLKGTGLFGANVLTF TGTGCCAGCAGCTTAAAAGGGACAGGGCTATTTGGGGCCAACGTCCTGACTTTC
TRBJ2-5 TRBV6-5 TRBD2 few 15 CASRTAGGLQETQYF TGTGCCAGCAGGACAGCGGGGGGCCTCCAAGAGACCCAGTACTTC
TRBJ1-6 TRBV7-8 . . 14 CASSPREGDSPLHF TGTGCCAGCAGCCCCAGGGAGGGGGATTCACCCCTCCACTTT
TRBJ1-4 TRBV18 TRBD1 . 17 CASSPRLDTGGREKLFF TGTGCCAGCTCACCCCGACTGGATACAGGGGGTCGAGAAAAACTGTTTTTT
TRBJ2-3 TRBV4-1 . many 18 CASSQELRGQGLADTQYF TGCGCCAGCAGCCAAGAACTACGGGGGCAAGGGCTTGCAGATACGCAGTATTTT
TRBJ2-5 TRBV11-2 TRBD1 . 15 CASSTGQTLSETQYF TGTGCCAGCAGCACGGGACAGACTCTGAGCGAGACCCAGTACTTC
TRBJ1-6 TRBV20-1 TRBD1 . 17 CSARETLDRVCNSPLHF TGCAGTGCTAGAGAGACCCTCGACAGGGTGTGTAATTCACCCCTCCACTTT
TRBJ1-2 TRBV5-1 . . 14 CASSLGGVAYGYTF TGCGCCAGCAGCTTGGGGGGGGTGGCCTATGGCTACACCTTC
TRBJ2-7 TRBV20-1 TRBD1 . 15 CSARDPRTGPYEQYF TGCAGTGCTAGAGACCCTAGGACAGGGCCCTACGAGCAGTACTTC
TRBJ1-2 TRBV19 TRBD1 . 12 CASSFRQGGYTF TGTGCCAGTAGTTTCCGACAGGGCGGCTACACCTTC
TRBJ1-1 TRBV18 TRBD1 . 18 CASSPPSGTGGLGAEAFF TGTGCCAGCTCACCTCCATCCGGGACAGGGGGCTTGGGTGCTGAAGCTTTCTTT
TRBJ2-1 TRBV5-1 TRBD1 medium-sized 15 CASTLQGGSYNEQFF TGCGCCAGCACCCTACAGGGGGGCTCCTACAATGAGCAGTTCTTC
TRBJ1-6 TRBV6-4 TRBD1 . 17 CASSDSRDRIYSSPLHF TGTGCCAGCAGTGACTCGAGGGACAGGATCTACAGTTCACCCCTCCACTTT
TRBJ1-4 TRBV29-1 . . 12 CSVVGWGEKLFF TGCAGCGTTGTTGGTTGGGGTGAAAAACTGTTTTTT
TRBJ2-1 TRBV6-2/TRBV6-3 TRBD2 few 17 CASSSLRLAGGSYEQFF TGTGCCAGCAGTTCACTCCGTCTAGCGGGGGGGTCGTATGAGCAGTTCTTC
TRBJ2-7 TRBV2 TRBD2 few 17 CASRRTSGGAVGYEQYF TGTGCCAGCAGGAGGACTAGCGGGGGGGCCGTTGGGTACGAGCAGTACTTC
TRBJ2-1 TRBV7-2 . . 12 CASSFRRNEQFF TGTGCCAGCAGCTTCAGGAGGAATGAGCAGTTCTTC
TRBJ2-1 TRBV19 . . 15 CASSIGRLLGNEQFF TGTGCCAGTAGTATCGGACGGTTATTGGGGAATGAGCAGTTCTTC
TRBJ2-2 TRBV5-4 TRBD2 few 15 CASSLKRGGTGELFF TGTGCCAGCAGCTTGAAGCGGGGCGGCACCGGGGAGCTGTTTTTT
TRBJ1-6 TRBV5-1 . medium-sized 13 CASSLDGDSPLHF TGCGCCAGCAGCTTGGACGGCGATTCACCCCTCCACTTT
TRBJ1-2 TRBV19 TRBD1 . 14 CASSNARDRSGYTF TGTGCCAGTAGTAACGCCCGGGACAGATCTGGCTACACCTTC
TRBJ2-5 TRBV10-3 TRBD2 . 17 CAISVGTSGGTKETQYF TGTGCCATCAGTGTCGGGACTAGCGGGGGGACCAAAGAGACCCAGTACTTC
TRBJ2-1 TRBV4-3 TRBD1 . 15 CASSQGQGPYNEQFF TGCGCCAGCAGCCAAGGACAGGGCCCCTACAATGAGCAGTTCTTC
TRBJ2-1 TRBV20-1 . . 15 CSARDSGLPYNEQFF TGCAGTGCTAGAGATTCAGGGCTCCCCTACAATGAGCAGTTCTTC
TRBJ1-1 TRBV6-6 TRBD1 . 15 CASSPTGGKNTEAFF TGTGCCAGCAGCCCGACAGGGGGTAAGAACACTGAAGCTTTCTTT
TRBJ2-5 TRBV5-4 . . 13 CASSIQGRGTQYF TGTGCCAGCAGCATACAGGGGAGGGGGACCCAGTACTTC
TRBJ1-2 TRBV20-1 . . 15 CSARTLGAINYGYTF TGCAGTGCTAGGACCCTGGGAGCGATTAACTATGGCTACACCTTC
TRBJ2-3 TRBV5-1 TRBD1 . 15 CASSWMGQGGDTQYF TGCGCCAGCAGCTGGATGGGACAGGGGGGAGATACGCAGTATTTT
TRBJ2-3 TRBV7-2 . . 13 CASSKGSTDTQYF TGTGCCAGCAGCAAGGGAAGCACAGATACGCAGTATTTT
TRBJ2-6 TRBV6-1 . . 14 CASSESGGVNVLTF TGTGCCAGCAGTGAATCTGGGGGAGTCAACGTCCTGACTTTC
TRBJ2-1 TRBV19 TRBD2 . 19 CASSIELAGALGTYNEQFF TGTGCCAGTAGTATAGAACTAGCGGGGGCCCTCGGCACCTACAATGAGCAGTTCTTC
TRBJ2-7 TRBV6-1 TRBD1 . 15 CASSTATGDPYEQYF TGTGCCAGCAGTACCGCCACAGGGGACCCCTACGAGCAGTACTTC
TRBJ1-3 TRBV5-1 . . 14 CASKTQTSGNTIYF TGCGCCAGCAAGACGCAGACCTCTGGAAACACCATATATTTT
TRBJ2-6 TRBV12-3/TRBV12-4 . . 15 CASSLRSTGANVLTF TGTGCCAGCAGTTTACGAAGTACTGGGGCCAACGTCCTGACTTTC
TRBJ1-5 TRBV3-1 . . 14 CASSQRTDNQPQHF TGTGCCAGCAGCCAAAGGACGGACAATCAGCCCCAGCATTTT
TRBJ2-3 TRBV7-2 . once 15 CASSLVEVSTDTQYF TGTGCCAGCAGCTTAGTTGAAGTGAGCACAGATACGCAGTATTTT
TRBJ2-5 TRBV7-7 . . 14 CASGQRDTGGTQYF TGTGCTAGCGGTCAGAGGGACACTGGGGGGACCCAGTACTTC
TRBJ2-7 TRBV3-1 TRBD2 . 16 CASSPTPSGGPYEQYF TGTGCCAGCAGCCCTACCCCTAGCGGGGGACCCTACGAGCAGTACTTC
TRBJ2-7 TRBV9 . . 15 CASSRTGQYSYEQYF TGTGCCAGCAGCCGAACCGGACAGTACTCCTACGAGCAGTACTTC
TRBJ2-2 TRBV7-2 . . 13 CASSQSGSGELFF TGTGCCAGCAGCCAATCAGGGTCCGGGGAGCTGTTTTTT
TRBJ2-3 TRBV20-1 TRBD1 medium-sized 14 CSASRTGSTDTQYF TGCAGTGCAAGCAGGACAGGAAGCACAGATACGCAGTATTTT
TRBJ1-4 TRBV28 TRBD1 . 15 CASTAEGAANEKLFF TGTGCCAGCACCGCCGAGGGGGCGGCTAATGAAAAACTGTTTTTT